This T cell receptor beta chain came from a study of cytotoxic CD8 clonotypes in ibrutinib-treated CLL (dated by TCRdb to 2020 to 2023). Some background on the complete study: The cohort was composed of approximately 11 relapsed/refractory and about 15 treatment-naive patients; IGHV unmutated status was identified in approximately 17 patients. Responses were partial in roughly 24 patients and complete in 2; after median approximately 66 months follow-up, about 15 stayed in remission and some twelve progressed. The response samples were drawn at a median of roughly eleven months into treatment, with a range of about 6 to 36 months. Samples averaged roughly 260,000 productive templates and 90,000 to 95,000 productive rearrangements. Longitudinal samples were obtainable from about 30% of the roughly 90 participants in the trial. Cryopreserved peripheral blood mononuclear cells were obtained before treatment, at response, and at either sustained remission or disease progression. Every remission and progressive disease sample was obtained while ibrutinib was still being received by the patients. What the study reported, not specific to this receptor: At baseline, clonality was higher than in age-matched healthy donors and showed a strong correlation with circulating CD8+ T-cell counts. Lymph node repertoires were not examined, and the timing of sampling was not matched between patients in sustained remission and those whose disease progressed. Public clonotypes were rare and either shrank or stayed stable during treatment, and the rise in clonality at ibrutinib response reflected expansion of private clonotypes. An increase in clonality was observed at ibrutinib response, with clonality remaining stable during sustained remission and falling back toward baseline at progression.

Measured from the cysteine to the phenylalanine, the CDR3 is 12 residues long. CDR3 DNA only is kept here, 36 bases in frame from base 1. V lost 6 bases and J lost 0 bases; the stretch between them is 8 bases long. Taken from the germline V gene, the CDR1 and CDR2 loops are SQVTM and ANQGSEA. A word on this clone: No cognate antigen has been identified for it. No per-base quality is available; no much larger clone lies one base away.

Each clonotype received, on average, about 10x coverage in deep resolution sequencing performed on a MiSeq, where the target depth lay between 1 in 1 million and 1 in 200,000 T cells. TCR beta libraries were generated with the immunoSEQ hsTCRB Kit. On the study's bioinformatics: ImmunoSEQ Data Assistant and ImmunoSEQ Analyzer were used for data analysis, and V, D and J genes were assigned according to IMGT definitions. Clonality, which ranges from 0 to 1, was calculated by subtracting the normalized Shannon entropy of productive rearrangement frequencies from one. Only overrepresented clonotypes making up at least 0.05% of each patient's repertoire were included in the public clonotype analysis. About a dozen age-matched healthy donor repertoires from immuneACCESS served as clonality controls. TCRdb retrieved this table from immuneACCESS and kept in-frame rearrangements only. Not all clones are present; in checked studies, unresolved V genes account for under half, and no reason is known for the remainder. V, J and clone size are those of that table, while D and trimming were read from the DNA. In all, the sample holds some 76,000 clones, and around four fifths of those were seen once. The ten largest clones represent 38% of the sample.

Explained via the paper, the time point label denotes: approximately 25 months on ibrutinib. For TCR beta library preparation, 1.5 to 2 micrograms of genomic DNA was extracted from cryopreserved PBMCs. High-throughput TCR beta sequencing was performed on longitudinal blood samples from CLL patients receiving ibrutinib monotherapy. The patients were enrolled in a single-center, open-label phase 2 trial of ibrutinib monotherapy. This receptor chain uses TRBV29-1 and TRBJ1-2; TRBD1 could be the D gene, as 5 bases match. Sequenced material: PBMCs, taken after 24 months of ibrutinib treatment. The receptor comes from a human donor with chronic lymphocytic leukemia. DNA sequence: TGCAGCGTCGACAGCACTAACTATGGCTACACCTTC. Translated, this is CSVDSTNYGYTF.